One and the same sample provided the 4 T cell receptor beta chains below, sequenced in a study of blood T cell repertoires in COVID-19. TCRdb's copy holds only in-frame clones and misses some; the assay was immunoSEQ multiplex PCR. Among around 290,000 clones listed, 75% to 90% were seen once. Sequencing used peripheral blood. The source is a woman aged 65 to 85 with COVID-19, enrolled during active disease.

The CDR3 region has the DNA TGTGCCAGCGCGCCTTCATCCCGAACCGGGACTAGCAGACGCACAGATACGCAGTATTTT. This sequence encodes CASAPSSRTGTSRRTDTQYF. The chain recombines TRBV27 with TRBJ2-3; 9 bases fit TRBD2. The CDR3 runs 20 residues. Germline V lookup: CDR1 MNHEY, CDR2 SMNVEV (reference sequence). V was pared by 8 bases and J by 1 base, with 22 bases of the junction left unmatched.

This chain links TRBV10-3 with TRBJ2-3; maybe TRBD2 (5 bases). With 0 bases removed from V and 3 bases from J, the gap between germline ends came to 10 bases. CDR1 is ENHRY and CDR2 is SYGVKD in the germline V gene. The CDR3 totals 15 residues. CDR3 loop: CAISESRRGTDTQYF. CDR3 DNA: TGTGCCATCAGTGAGTCTAGACGAGGGACAGATACGCAGTATTTT.

CDR3 loop: CAWSGTGGISNQPQHF. The CDR3 DNA reads TGTGCCTGGAGCGGGACAGGGGGAATTAGCAATCAGCCCCAGCATTTT. The V and J genes are TRBV30 and TRBJ1-5; 11 nucleotides agree with TRBD1. Per the germline V gene, CDR1 is GTSNPN and CDR2 is SVGIG (reference sequence). This CDR3 has 16 residues. Trimming at V came to 3 bases and at J to 0 bases, leaving 4 bases not matched to a gene.

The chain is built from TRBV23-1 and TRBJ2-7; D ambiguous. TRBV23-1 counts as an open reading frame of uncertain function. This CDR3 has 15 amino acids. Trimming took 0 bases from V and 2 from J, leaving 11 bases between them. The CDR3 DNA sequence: TGCGCCAGCAGTCAATCCTCCACACGTACCTACGAGCAGTACTTC. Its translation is CASSQSSTRTYEQYF.